This T cell receptor beta chain comes out of a study of blood T cell repertoires in COVID-19. Study context: The United States, Italy and Spain provided the acute and convalescent COVID-19 samples.

The CDR3 consists of 15 residues. Deletions cut 5 bases from V and 0 bases from J, with 10 bases between. Germline CDR1 is LNHDA and CDR2 is SQIVND (reference sequence). Original processing notes: Amplification of reference gene primers provided the estimated nucleated cell counts. Assay: immunoSEQ multiplex PCR; the TCRdb copy retains only in-frame clones and omits some. V, J and clone size reflect that table, while D and trimming were determined from the DNA. Here the sample spans fewer than 650,000 clones, around 90% being singletons. The chain joins TRBV19 to TRBJ1-4; weak D call: TRBD1 (6 bases). Sequencing was carried out using peripheral blood. This receptor was taken from a woman aged 50 to 65 with COVID-19, enrolled during active disease. CDR3 region: CASSLGQSTNEKLFF. The CDR3 coding sequence is TGTGCCAGTAGTCTAGGACAGTCAACTAATGAAAAACTGTTTTTT.